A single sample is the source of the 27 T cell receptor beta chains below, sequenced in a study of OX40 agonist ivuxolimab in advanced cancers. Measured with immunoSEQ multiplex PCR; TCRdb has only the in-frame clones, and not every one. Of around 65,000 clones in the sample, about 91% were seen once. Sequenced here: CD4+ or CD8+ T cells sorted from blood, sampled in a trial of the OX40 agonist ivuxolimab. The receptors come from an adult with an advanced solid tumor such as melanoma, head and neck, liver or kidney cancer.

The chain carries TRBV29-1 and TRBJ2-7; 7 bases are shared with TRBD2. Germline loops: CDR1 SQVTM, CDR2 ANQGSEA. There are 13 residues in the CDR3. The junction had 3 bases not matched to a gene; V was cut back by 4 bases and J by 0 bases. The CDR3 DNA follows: TGCAGCGTTGGGCTAGCGGCCTCCTACGAGCAGTACTTC. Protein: CSVGLAASYEQYF.

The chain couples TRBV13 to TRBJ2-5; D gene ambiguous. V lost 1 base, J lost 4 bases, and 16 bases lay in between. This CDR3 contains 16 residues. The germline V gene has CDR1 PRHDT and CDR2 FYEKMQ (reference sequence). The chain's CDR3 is CASSLDPVGSGETQYF. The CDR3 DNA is TGTGCCAGCAGCTTAGACCCGGTGGGCAGTGGAGAGACCCAGTACTTC.

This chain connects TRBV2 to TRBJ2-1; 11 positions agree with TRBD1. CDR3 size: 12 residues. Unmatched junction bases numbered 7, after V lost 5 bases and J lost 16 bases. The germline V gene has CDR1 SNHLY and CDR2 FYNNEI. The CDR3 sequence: CASSSLDRGLFF. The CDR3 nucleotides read TGTGCCAGCAGTTCCTTGGACAGGGGGCTATTCTTC.

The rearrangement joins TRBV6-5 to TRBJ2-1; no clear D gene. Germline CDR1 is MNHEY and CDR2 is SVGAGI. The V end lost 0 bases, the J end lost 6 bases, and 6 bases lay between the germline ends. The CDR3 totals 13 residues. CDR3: CASSYSTVNEQFF. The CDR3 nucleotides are TGTGCCAGCAGTTACTCAACAGTCAATGAGCAGTTCTTC.

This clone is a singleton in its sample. The CDR3 DNA follows: TGTGCCAGCAGCGTGGGGACTGCCTCCACAGATACGCAGTATTTT. It specifies CASSVGTASTDTQYF. The chain links TRBV9 to TRBJ2-3, with TRBD2 as a possible D gene (6 bases). V lost 2 bases and J lost 2, with 12 bases in between. In germline, CDR1 is SGDLS, CDR2 YYNGEE. This CDR3 is 15 amino acids long.

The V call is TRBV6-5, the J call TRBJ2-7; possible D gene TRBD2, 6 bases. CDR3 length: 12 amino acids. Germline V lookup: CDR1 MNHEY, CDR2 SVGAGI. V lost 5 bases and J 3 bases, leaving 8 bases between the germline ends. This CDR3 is CASSPTSYEQYF. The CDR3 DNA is TGTGCCAGCAGTCCGACTAGCTACGAGCAGTACTTC.

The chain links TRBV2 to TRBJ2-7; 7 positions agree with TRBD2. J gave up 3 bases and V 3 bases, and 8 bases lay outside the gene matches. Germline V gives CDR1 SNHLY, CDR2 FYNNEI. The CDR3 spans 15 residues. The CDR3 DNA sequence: TGTGCCAGCAGTGAGGGGCGGGGGAGCTTCTACGAGCAGTACTTC. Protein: CASSEGRGSFYEQYF. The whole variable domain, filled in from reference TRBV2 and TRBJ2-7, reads EPEVTQTPSHQVTQMGQEVILRCVPISNHLYFYWYRQILGQKVEFLVSFYNNEISEKSEIFDDQFSVERPDGSNFTLKIRSTKLEDSAMYFCASSEGRGSFYEQYFGPGTRLTVT.

The CDR3 nucleotides read TGTGCCAGCAGTTACTCAATCGGGGAGGCGAATTACGAGCAGTACTTC. Protein sequence: CASSYSIGEANYEQYF. The chain has TRBV6-5 and TRBJ2-7, with a weak D call TRBD2 (6 bases). Trimming took off 0 bases at V and 4 bases at J, with 16 bases between the two ends. The CDR3 is 16 residues long. CDR1 and CDR2 from the germline V gene are MNHEY and SVGAGI.

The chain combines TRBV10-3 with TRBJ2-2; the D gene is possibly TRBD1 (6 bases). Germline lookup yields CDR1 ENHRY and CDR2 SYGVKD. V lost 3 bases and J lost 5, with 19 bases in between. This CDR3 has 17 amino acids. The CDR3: CAISELARQERTGELFF. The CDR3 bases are TGTGCCATCAGTGAACTCGCAAGACAGGAACGGACCGGGGAGCTGTTTTTT.

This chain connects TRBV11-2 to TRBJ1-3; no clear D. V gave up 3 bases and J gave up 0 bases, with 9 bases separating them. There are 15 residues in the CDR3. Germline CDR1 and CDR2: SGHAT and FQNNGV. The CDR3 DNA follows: TGTGCCAGCAGCTTTTGGATGAGCTCTGGAAACACCATATATTTT. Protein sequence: CASSFWMSSGNTIYF.

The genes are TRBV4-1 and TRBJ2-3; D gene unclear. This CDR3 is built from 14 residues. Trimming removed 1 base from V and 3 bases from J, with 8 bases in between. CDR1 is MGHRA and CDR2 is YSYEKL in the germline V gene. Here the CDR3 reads CASSQVSRTDTQYF. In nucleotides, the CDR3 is TGCGCCAGCAGCCAAGTGTCTCGGACAGATACGCAGTATTTT.

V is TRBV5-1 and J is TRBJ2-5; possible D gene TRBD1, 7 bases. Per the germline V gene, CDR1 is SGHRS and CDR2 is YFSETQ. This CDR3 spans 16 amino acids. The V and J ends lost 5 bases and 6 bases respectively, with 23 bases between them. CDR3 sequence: CASRYHPVEGAQTQYF. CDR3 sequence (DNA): TGCGCCAGCAGATACCATCCTGTGGAGGGGGCGCAGACCCAGTACTTC.

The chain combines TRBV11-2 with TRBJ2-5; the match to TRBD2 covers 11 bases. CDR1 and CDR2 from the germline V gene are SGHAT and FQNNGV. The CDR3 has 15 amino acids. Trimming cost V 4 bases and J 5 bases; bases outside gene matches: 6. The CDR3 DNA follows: TGTGCCAGCAGCTCCAGACTAGCGGGGAGGGAGACCCAGTACTTC. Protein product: CASSSRLAGRETQYF.

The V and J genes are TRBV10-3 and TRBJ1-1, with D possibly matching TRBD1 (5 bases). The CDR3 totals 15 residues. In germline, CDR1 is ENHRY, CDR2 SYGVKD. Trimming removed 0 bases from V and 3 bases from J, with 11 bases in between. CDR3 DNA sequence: TGTGCCATCAGTGAGTCGGGGGGAAGCGACACTGAAGCTTTCTTT. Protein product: CAISESGGSDTEAFF.

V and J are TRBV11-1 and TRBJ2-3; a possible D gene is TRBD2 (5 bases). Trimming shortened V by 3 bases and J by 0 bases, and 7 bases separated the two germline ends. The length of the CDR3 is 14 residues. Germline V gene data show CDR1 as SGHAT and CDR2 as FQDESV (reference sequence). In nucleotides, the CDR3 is TGTGCCAGCAGCTTGAGGGCTAGCACAGATACGCAGTATTTT. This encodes CASSLRASTDTQYF.

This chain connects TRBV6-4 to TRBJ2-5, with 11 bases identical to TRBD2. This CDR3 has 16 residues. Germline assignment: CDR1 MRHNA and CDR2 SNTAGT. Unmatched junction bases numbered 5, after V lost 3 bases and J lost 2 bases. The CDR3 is CASSEGTSGGQETQYF. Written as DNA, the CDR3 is TGTGCCAGCAGTGAGGGGACTAGCGGAGGGCAAGAGACCCAGTACTTC.

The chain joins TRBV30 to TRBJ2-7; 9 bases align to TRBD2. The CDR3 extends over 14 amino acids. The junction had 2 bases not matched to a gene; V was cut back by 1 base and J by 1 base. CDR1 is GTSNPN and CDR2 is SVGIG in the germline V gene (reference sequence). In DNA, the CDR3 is TGTGCCTGGAGTGCTCTAGCGGGGTCCTACGAGCAGTACTTC. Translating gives CAWSALAGSYEQYF.

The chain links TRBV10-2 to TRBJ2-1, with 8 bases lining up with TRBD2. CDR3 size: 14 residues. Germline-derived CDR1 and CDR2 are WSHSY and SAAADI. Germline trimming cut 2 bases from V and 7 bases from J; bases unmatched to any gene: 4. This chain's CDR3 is CASSETSGHNEQFF. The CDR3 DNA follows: TGCGCCAGCAGTGAGACTAGCGGTCATAATGAGCAGTTCTTC.

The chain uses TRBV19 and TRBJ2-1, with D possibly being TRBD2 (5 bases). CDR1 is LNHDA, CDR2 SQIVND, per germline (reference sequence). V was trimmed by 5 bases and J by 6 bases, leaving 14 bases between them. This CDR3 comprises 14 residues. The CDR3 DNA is TGTGCCAGTAGTGCCGGTGGCGGGTTCAATGAGCAGTTCTTC. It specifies CASSAGGGFNEQFF.

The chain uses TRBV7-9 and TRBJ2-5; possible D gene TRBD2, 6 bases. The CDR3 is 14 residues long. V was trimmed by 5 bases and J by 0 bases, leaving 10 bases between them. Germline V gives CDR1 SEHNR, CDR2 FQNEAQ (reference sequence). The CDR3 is CASSGGEDQETQYF. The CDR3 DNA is TGTGCCAGCAGCGGAGGGGAGGACCAAGAGACCCAGTACTTC.

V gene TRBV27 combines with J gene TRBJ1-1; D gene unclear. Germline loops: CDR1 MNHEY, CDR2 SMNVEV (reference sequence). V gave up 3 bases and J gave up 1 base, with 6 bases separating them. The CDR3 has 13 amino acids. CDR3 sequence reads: CASSLKGNTEAFF. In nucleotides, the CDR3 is TGTGCCAGCAGTTTGAAGGGGAACACTGAAGCTTTCTTT.

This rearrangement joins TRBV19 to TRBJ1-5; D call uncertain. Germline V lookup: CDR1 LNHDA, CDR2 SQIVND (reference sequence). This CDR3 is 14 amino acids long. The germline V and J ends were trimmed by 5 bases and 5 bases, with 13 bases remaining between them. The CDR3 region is CASSLSGEDQPQHF. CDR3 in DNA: TGTGCCAGTAGTCTTTCGGGCGAGGATCAGCCCCAGCATTTT.

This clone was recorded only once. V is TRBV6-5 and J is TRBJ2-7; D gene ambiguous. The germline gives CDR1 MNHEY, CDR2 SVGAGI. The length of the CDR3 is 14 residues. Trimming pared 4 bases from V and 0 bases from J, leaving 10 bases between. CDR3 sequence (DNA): TGTGCCAGCAGTTCATATCTGAGCTCCTACGAGCAGTACTTC. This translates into CASSSYLSSYEQYF.

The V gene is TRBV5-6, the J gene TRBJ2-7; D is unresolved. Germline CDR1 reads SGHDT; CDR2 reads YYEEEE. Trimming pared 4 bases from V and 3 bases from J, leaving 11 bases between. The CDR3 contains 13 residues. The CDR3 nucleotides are TGTGCCAGCAGCCCCGGATTTAACTACGAGCAGTACTTC. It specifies CASSPGFNYEQYF.

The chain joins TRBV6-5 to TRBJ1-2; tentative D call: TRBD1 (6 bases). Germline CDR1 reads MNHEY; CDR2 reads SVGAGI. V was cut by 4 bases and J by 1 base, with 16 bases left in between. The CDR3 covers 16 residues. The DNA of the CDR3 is TGTGCCAGCAGTTTCTCGACGGGACACCTTAACTATGGCTACACCTTC. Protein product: CASSFSTGHLNYGYTF.

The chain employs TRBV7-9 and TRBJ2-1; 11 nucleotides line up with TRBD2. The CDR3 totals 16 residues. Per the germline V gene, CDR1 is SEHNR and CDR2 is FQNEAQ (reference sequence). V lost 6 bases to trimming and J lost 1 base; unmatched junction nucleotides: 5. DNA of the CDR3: TGTGCCAGCAGTTTTACTAGCGGGGGTTCCTACAATGAGCAGTTCTTC. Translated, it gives CASSFTSGGSYNEQFF.

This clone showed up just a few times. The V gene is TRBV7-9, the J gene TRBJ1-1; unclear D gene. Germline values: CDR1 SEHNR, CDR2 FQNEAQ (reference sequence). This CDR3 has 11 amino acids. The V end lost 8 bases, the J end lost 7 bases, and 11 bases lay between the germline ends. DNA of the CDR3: TGTGCCAGCCGGAGCGGGAATGAAGCTTTCTTT. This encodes CASRSGNEAFF. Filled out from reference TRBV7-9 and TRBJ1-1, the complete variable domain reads DTGVSQNPRHKITKRGQNVTFRCDPISEHNRLYWYRQTLGQGPEFLTYFQNEAQLEKSRLLSDRFSAERPKGSFSTLEIQRTEQGDSAMYLCASRSGNEAFFGQGTRLTVV.